This record concerns one T cell receptor beta chain sequence. Antigen unknown. The same CDR3 also results from other DNA sequences found in this sample. These data belong to a study of shared clonotypes between healthy human individuals. This CDR3 is 12 amino acids long. V gave up 4 bases and J gave up 2 bases, with 4 bases separating them. Germline V CDR1 and CDR2: SEHNR, FQNEAQ (reference sequence). The table came from immunoSEQ multiplex PCR; TCRdb's copy has only in-frame clones and leaves some out. There are roughly 2.6 million clones in the sample; more than 80% occur only once, and over 0.12% lies in the top ten. The study's findings and limits: A few donors showed sharing of approximately 5% of naive CD4 clonotypes. Even with large depth, rarefaction showed that sorted-subset sequencing was incomplete.

The genes are TRBV7-9 and TRBJ2-3, with D unresolved. This receptor was identified in a man in his late teens or twenties in good health. Sequencing was carried out using naive CD4+ T cells sorted from blood. The sample's subset: CD45RA+ positively selected. The CDR3 nucleotides read TGTGCCAGCAGCTCTAACACAGATACGCAGTATTTT. It encodes CASSSNTDTQYF.